These 18 T cell receptor beta chains share one sample of origin, sequenced in a study of radiation and T cells in renal cell carcinoma. Noted treatment: treatment-naive control, cytoreductive nephrectomy. Produced via immunoSEQ multiplex PCR; TCRdb's table is partial and in-frame only. The profile shows more than 10,000 clones, around two thirds of them singletons. The input for sequencing was tumor tissue, taken from a patient whose treatment was nephrectomy without radiotherapy. The receptors were sampled from a woman aged 80 or over with renal cell carcinoma.

The chain recombines TRBV23-1 with TRBJ1-4; D remains unclear. TRBV23-1 counts as an open reading frame of uncertain function. The CDR3 sequence is 15 residues long. The V end lost 6 bases, the J end lost 0 bases, and 11 bases lay between the germline ends. The CDR3 is CASSPSGATNEKLFF. CDR3 nucleotide sequence: TGCGCCAGCAGCCCCTCCGGAGCAACTAATGAAAAACTGTTTTTT.

Relative to its sample, this clone is large. The chain carries TRBV4-1 and TRBJ2-1, with D unclear. Trimming shortened V by 0 bases and J by 6 bases, and 15 bases separated the two germline ends. This CDR3 region has 16 residues. Germline loops: CDR1 MGHRA, CDR2 YSYEKL. DNA of the CDR3: TGCGCCAGCAGCCAAGATCTTCGGCCGCGCCTCAATGAGCAGTTCTTC. Protein sequence: CASSQDLRPRLNEQFF.

The V and J genes are TRBV7-2 and TRBJ2-7; 12 nucleotides align to TRBD2. The germline V gene encodes CDR1 SGHTA and CDR2 FQGNSA. Unmatched junction bases numbered 4, after V lost 4 bases and J lost 6 bases. This CDR3 spans 14 amino acids. The CDR3 DNA sequence: TGTGCCAGCAGCTCCCTAGCGGGGGGGGGCGAGCAGTACTTC. It is translated as CASSSLAGGGEQYF.

The chain recombines TRBV5-4 with TRBJ1-2; TRBD1 aligns across 7 bases. Germline CDR1 SGHNT, CDR2 YYREEE (reference sequence). CDR3 size: 13 residues. V shed 4 bases, J shed 4 bases, and the junction held 4 bases outside the gene matches. CDR3 nucleotides: TGTGCCAGCAGCGGACAGGCTTCCTATGGCTACACCTTC. Encoded protein: CASSGQASYGYTF.

V is TRBV4-2 and J is TRBJ1-4, with D possibly matching TRBD1 (6 bases). This CDR3 comprises 17 residues. The V end was cut by 2 bases, the J end by 5 bases, with 18 bases between. The V gene's germline CDR1 is LGHNA and CDR2 YNFKEQ. The CDR3: CASSQFTLGGGNEKLFF. The CDR3 DNA is TGTGCCAGCAGCCAATTCACGTTGGGGGGCGGGAATGAAAAACTGTTTTTT.

This rearrangement joins TRBV5-1 to TRBJ2-6, with D possibly matching TRBD2 (5 bases). CDR3 length equals 16 residues. Germline CDR1 is SGHRS and CDR2 is YFSETQ. The V end lost 2 bases, the J end lost 2 bases, and 11 bases lay between the germline ends. CDR3 DNA: TGCGCCAGCAGCTTAAGCGACGGGGCTGGGGCCAACGTCCTGACTTTC. Protein sequence: CASSLSDGAGANVLTF.

The V gene is TRBV27, the J gene TRBJ1-1; a possible D gene is TRBD1 (6 bases). Germline CDR1 MNHEY, CDR2 SMNVEV (reference sequence). The length of the CDR3 is 14 residues. Trimming removed 6 bases from V and 4 bases from J, with 15 bases in between. CDR3 nucleotide sequence: TGTGCCAGCAGCCCGGACAGCAGAACCACTGAAGCTTTCTTT. This gives the protein CASSPDSRTTEAFF.

The V gene is TRBV28, the J gene TRBJ2-6, with D perhaps matching TRBD2 (6 bases). The germline gives CDR1 MDHEN, CDR2 SYDVKM. V lost 2 bases to trimming and J lost 0 bases, with 8 bases between them. The CDR3 runs 16 residues. CDR3 amino acids: CASSLGGSSGANVLTF. DNA for the CDR3: TGTGCCAGCAGTTTAGGAGGGTCCTCTGGGGCCAACGTCCTGACTTTC.

The rearrangement joins TRBV5-1 to TRBJ1-6; D gene ambiguous. The CDR3 totals 13 residues. The germline CDR1 and CDR2 sequences are SGHRS and YFSETQ. V gave up 0 bases and J gave up 10 bases, with 8 bases separating them. CDR3: CASSLAFVSPLHF. For the CDR3, the DNA is TGCGCCAGCAGCTTGGCCTTTGTGTCACCCCTCCACTTT.

The CDR3 reads CASSLYTGESTDTQYF. CDR3 coding DNA: TGTGCCAGCTCACTGTATACAGGGGAAAGCACAGATACGCAGTATTTT. The chain carries TRBV18 and TRBJ2-3; TRBD1 agrees at 7 bases. There are 16 residues in the CDR3. Losses at the gene ends were 4 bases for V and 0 bases for J; bases not matched to a gene: 7. Germline CDR1 KGHSH, CDR2 LQKENI.

The V and J genes are TRBV11-2 and TRBJ1-1; weak D call: TRBD1 (6 bases). Trimming took 2 bases from V and 6 from J, leaving 13 bases between them. Germline V gene lookup returns CDR1 SGHAT and CDR2 FQNNGV. The CDR3 covers 14 residues. The CDR3 is CASSLTGGSSEAFF. The CDR3 DNA sequence: TGTGCCAGCAGCTTAACGGGGGGCTCATCTGAAGCTTTCTTT.

This sequence joins TRBV6-4 and TRBJ1-5; D remains ambiguous. This CDR3 is built from 12 residues. Trimming stripped 5 bases from V and 11 bases from J, with 13 bases between. Germline lookup yields CDR1 MRHNA and CDR2 SNTAGT. In DNA, the CDR3 is TGTGCCAGCAGTTATGACGGTAGGGCCCAGCATTTT. Residues: CASSYDGRAQHF.

The chain has TRBV11-1 and TRBJ2-2, with TRBD1 matching 8 bases. The length of the CDR3 is 16 residues. Looked up from germline, CDR1 is SGHAT and CDR2 is FQDESV (reference sequence). The ends lost 3 bases at V and 3 bases at J; junction bases unmatched: 6. The CDR3 DNA follows: TGTGCCAGCAGCTTTCTCCAGGGGGCGGACACCGGGGAGCTGTTTTTT. Residues: CASSFLQGADTGELFF. The variable domain in full, completed from reference TRBV11-1 and TRBJ2-2, reads EAEVAQSPRYKITEKSQAVAFWCDPISGHATLYWYRQILGQGPELLVQFQDESVVDDSQLPKDRFSAERLKGVDSTLKIQPAELGDSAMYLCASSFLQGADTGELFFGEGSRLTVL.

The V call is TRBV18, the J call TRBJ1-4, with D possibly matching TRBD1 (6 bases). The CDR3 runs to 14 residues. Trimming stripped 3 bases from V and 5 bases from J, with 10 bases between. Germline V lookup: CDR1 KGHSH, CDR2 LQKENI. CDR3 DNA: TGTGCCAGCTCACCTCGACAGGAGAATGAAAAACTGTTTTTT. It yields the protein CASSPRQENEKLFF.

This chain connects TRBV11-2 to TRBJ2-2; 13 nucleotides match TRBD2. Germline CDR1 is SGHAT and CDR2 is FQNNGV. The junction had 5 bases not matched to a gene; V was cut back by 4 bases and J by 6 bases. The CDR3 runs to 16 residues. CDR3 sequence: CASSSELAGGPGELFF. The CDR3 DNA sequence: TGTGCCAGCAGCTCCGAACTAGCGGGGGGGCCCGGGGAGCTGTTTTTT. The full variable domain, completed using reference TRBV11-2 and TRBJ2-2, is EAGVAQSPRYKIIEKRQSVAFWCNPISGHATLYWYQQILGQGPKLLIQFQNNGVVDDSQLPKDRFSAERLKGVDSTLKIQPAKLEDSAVYLCASSSELAGGPGELFFGEGSRLTVL.

This clone came up once. The chain recombines TRBV6-6 with TRBJ2-7; 9 bases map to TRBD1. V was pared by 5 bases and J by 2 bases, with 4 bases of the junction left unmatched. Per germline, CDR1 MNHNY and CDR2 SVGAGI (reference sequence). The CDR3 loop spans 14 amino acids. Here the CDR3 DNA reads TGTGCCAGCAGTCCGGGACAGGGTGCCTACGAGCAGTACGTC. Its translation: CASSPGQGAYEQYV.

This chain joins TRBV18 and TRBJ2-5; no clear D gene. V lost 2 bases and J lost 2, with 6 bases in between. Looked up from germline, CDR1 is KGHSH and CDR2 is LQKENI. The CDR3 spans 13 residues. CDR3 nucleotide sequence: TGTGCCAGCTCACCAGAGGCTCAAGAGACCCAGTACTTC. This sequence encodes CASSPEAQETQYF.

This clone has just one count. The DNA of the CDR3 is TGTGCCAGCAGGCCAGGGGGTACAGATACGCAGTATTTT. The encoded protein is CASRPGGTDTQYF. The J gene is TRBJ2-3, the V gene TRBV6-5, with TRBD1 identical over 7 bases. This CDR3 contains 13 residues. Germline V lookup: CDR1 MNHEY, CDR2 SVGAGI. The V and J ends lost 6 bases and 3 bases, in that order; junction bases with no gene match: 3.